This T cell receptor beta chain was identified in a study of T cells in localized non-small cell lung cancer. The sample holds one count of this clone. Its matching antigen is unknown. This CDR3 comprises 16 residues. From germline, CDR1 is SGHRS and CDR2 YFSETQ. Trimming left V 3 bases short and J 0 bases short, with 14 bases between. Regarding the study as a whole: Greater blood T cell density accompanied longer overall survival. Appearance in adjacent lung was seen for a median around 60 of the top 100 tumor clones.

The data were produced by immunoSEQ multiplex PCR, yet TCRdb's version contains in-frame clones alone and is incomplete. The sample lists tens of thousands of clones, around nine tenths occurring once. V usage is TRBV5-1 and J usage is TRBJ2-3; TRBD2 might be the D (6 bases). Sequencing used peripheral blood, obtained before any cancer treatment. This sequence originates from a woman between 35 and 75 years old with stage I squamous cell lung carcinoma. Here the CDR3 reads CASSSGPSASTDTQYF. The CDR3 region has the DNA TGCGCCAGCAGCTCTGGCCCTAGCGCGAGCACAGATACGCAGTATTTT. Drawing the rest from reference TRBV5-1 and TRBJ2-3, the complete variable domain is KAGVTQTPRYLIKTRGQQVTLSCSPISGHRSVSWYQQTPGQGLQFLFEYFSETQRNKGNFPGRFSGRQFSNSRSEMNVSTLELGDSALYLCASSSGPSASTDTQYFGPGTRLTVL.